This T cell receptor (beta chain) was documented in a study of post-analysis software for immune sequencing data. General study results and limits: When the samples were clustered directly with F measure, those that had been prepared in the same batch showed strong co-clustering. When patients were compared with controls, 4 or 5 TRBV segments were more frequent, TRBV5-6, TRBV5-1 and TRBV20-1 among them. Controls showed significantly higher normalized Chao1 diversity than did multiple sclerosis patients.

The TCR beta cDNA libraries carried unique molecular identifiers. TCRdb re-derived calls from the PCR reads in MiXCR, one entry per CDR3 protein. The sample contains about 560,000 distinct CDR3 sequences, 44% of which appear only once. This clonotype was counted only a few times. Antigen specificity is unknown. The junction and the germline gene differ at one end; a read error may be behind it. Germline-derived CDR1 and CDR2 are SSHAT and FNYEAQ (reference sequence). CDR3 length equals 13 residues. This TCR came from a girl between 5 and 17 years old with multiple sclerosis. The sequenced material came from blood. This sequence joins TRBV7-7 and TRBJ2-7; a weak D match, TRBD2 (5 bases). The J call may be mistaken, given a closer DNA end match to TRBJ2-5. This CDR3 is CASSLARWETQYF. The DNA for the CDR3 is TGTGCTAGCAGCTTAGCGCGATGGGAGACCCAGTACTTC.